This T cell receptor (beta chain) was captured by sequencing in a study of T cell changes during pregnancy in multiple sclerosis. The CDR3 runs to 14 residues. With 5 bases clipped from V and 4 bases from J, the junction kept 4 bases outside the gene matches. Germline CDR1 and CDR2: PRHDT and FYEKMQ (reference sequence). Remarks on this clone: This CDR3 is also generated by other DNA sequences in the sample.

Measured with immunoSEQ multiplex PCR; TCRdb has only the in-frame clones, and not every one. The sample consists of roughly 70,000 clones, 90% of them appearing once. Material: peripheral blood, obtained in the third trimester of pregnancy. The J gene is TRBJ2-1, the V gene TRBV13; 8 nucleotides agree with TRBD2. The receptor comes from a female donor with multiple sclerosis, enrolled in a pregnancy study. This chain's CDR3 is CASSQTSEYNEQFF. CDR3 nucleotide sequence: TGTGCCAGCAGCCAGACTAGCGAGTACAATGAGCAGTTCTTC.